The T cell receptor (beta chain) under discussion was sequenced for a study of T cells in localized non-small cell lung cancer. Study-level points and caveats: Greater blood T cell density accompanied longer overall survival.

TCRdb's table, derived via immunoSEQ multiplex PCR, lists solely in-frame clones and lacks some. The table shows 70,000 to 75,000 clones, with approximately 88% occurring only once. V was trimmed by 1 base and J by 7 bases, leaving 12 bases between them. This CDR3 comprises 14 residues. Germline CDR1 SGDLS, CDR2 YYNGEE. Turning to this clone: Its antigen is still unknown.

The chain combines TRBV9 with TRBJ2-1; D not resolved. The source is a female donor over 55 with stage I lung adenocarcinoma. The input for sequencing was peripheral blood, taken before any cancer treatment. Here the CDR3 reads CASSVRSNGNEQFF. CDR3 DNA sequence: TGTGCCAGCAGCGTACGGAGTAACGGGAATGAGCAGTTCTTC.